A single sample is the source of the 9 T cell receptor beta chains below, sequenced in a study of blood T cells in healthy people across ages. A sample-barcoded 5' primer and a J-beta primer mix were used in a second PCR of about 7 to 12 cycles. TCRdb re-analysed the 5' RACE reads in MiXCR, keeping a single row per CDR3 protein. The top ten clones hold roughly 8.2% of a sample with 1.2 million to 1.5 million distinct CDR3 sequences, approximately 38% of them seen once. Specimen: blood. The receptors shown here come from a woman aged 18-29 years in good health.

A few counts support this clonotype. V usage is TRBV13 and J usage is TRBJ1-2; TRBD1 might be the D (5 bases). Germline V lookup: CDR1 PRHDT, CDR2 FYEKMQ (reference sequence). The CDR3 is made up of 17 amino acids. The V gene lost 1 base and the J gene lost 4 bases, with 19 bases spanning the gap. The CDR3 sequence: CASSLEGVLGQTYGYTF. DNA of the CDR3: TGTGCCAGCAGCTTAGAAGGGGTCCTAGGCCAAACCTATGGCTACACCTTC.

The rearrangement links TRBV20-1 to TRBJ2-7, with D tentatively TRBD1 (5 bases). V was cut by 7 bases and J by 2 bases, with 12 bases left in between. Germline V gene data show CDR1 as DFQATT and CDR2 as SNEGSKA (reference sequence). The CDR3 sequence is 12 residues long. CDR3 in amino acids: CSGGGVAYEQYF. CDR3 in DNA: TGCAGTGGGGGCGGCGTAGCCTACGAGCAGTACTTC.

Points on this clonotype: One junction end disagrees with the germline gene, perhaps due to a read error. CDR3 residues: CAISSPRGIVYSYTF. Here the CDR3 DNA reads TGTGCCATCAGCTCCCCCCGGGGGATCGTCTATAGCTACACCTTC. The V gene is TRBV10-3, the J gene TRBJ1-2; weak D call: TRBD1 (5 bases). This CDR3 is built from 15 residues. Germline-derived CDR1 and CDR2 are ENHRY and SYGVKD.

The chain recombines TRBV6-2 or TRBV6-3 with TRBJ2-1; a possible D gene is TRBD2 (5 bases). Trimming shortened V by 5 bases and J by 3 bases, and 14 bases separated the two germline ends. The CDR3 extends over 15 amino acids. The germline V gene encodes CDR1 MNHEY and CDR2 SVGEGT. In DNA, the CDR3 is TGTGCCAGCAGTCGCCTAGTGAGGGTCTACAATGAGCAGTTCTTC. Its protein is CASSRLVRVYNEQFF.

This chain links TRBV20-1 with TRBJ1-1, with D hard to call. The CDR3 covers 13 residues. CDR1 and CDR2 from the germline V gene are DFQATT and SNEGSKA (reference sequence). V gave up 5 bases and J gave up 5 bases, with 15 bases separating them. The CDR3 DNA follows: TGCAGTGCTCAAGAGCCGTCGGGGACTGAAGCTTTCTTT. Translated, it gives CSAQEPSGTEAFF.

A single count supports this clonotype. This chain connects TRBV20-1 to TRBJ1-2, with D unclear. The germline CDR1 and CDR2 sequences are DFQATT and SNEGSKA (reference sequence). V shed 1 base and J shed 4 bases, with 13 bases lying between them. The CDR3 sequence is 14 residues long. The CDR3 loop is CSARGLDGPYGYTF. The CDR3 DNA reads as TGCAGTGCTAGAGGTCTTGACGGGCCCTATGGCTACACCTTC.

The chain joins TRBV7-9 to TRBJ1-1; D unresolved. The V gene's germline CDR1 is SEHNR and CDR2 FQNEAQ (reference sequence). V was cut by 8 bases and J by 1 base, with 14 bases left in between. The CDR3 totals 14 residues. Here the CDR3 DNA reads TGTGCCAGCGGTGAAGCCAGCACGAACACTGAAGCTTTCTTT. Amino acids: CASGEASTNTEAFF. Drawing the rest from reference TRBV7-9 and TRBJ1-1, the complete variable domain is DTGVSQNPRHKITKRGQNVTFRCDPISEHNRLYWYRQTLGQGPEFLTYFQNEAQLEKSRLLSDRFSAERPKGSFSTLEIQRTEQGDSAMYLCASGEASTNTEAFFGQGTRLTVV.

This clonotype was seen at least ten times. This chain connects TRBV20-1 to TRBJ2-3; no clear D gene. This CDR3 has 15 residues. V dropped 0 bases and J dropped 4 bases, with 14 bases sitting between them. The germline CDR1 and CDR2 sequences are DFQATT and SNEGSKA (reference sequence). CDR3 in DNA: TGCAGTGCTAGAGATCCGACACAATCGCCAGATACGCAGTATTTT. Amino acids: CSARDPTQSPDTQYF.

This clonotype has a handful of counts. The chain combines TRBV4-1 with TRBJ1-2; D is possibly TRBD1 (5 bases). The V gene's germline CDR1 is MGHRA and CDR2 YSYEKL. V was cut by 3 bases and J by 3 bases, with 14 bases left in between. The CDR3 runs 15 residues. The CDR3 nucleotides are TGCGCCAGCAGCCAGGCCCAGGGTCTCGACTATGGCTACACCTTC. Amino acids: CASSQAQGLDYGYTF.